The 2 T cell receptor beta chains in this list originate from one sample, sequenced in a study of T cells in Graves' hyperthyroidism and ophthalmopathy. TCR beta CDR3 region amplification was performed from RNA transcripts. The HTBI primer set served for first-round RT-PCR of the TCR CDR3. A single record per CDR3 protein comes from TCRdb applying MiXCR to the multiplex PCR reads. Of about 400,000 distinct CDR3 sequences in the sample, about 25% were seen once. Sequences were obtained from blood. These TCRs come from a man aged 50 to 60 with Graves' hyperthyroidism.

This clonotype was seen only a few times. The chain recombines TRBV7-3 with TRBJ2-3, with 7 nucleotides matching TRBD2. This CDR3 region has 12 residues. Per germline, CDR1 SGHTA and CDR2 FQGTGA. V was pared by 5 bases and J by 7 bases, with 3 bases of the junction left unmatched. The CDR3 DNA sequence: TGTGCCAGCAGCGCGACTAGCAATACGCAGTATTTT. Translating gives CASSATSNTQYF. The complete variable domain, with remaining parts taken from reference TRBV7-3 and TRBJ2-3, reads GAGVSQTPSNKVTEKGKYVELRCDPISGHTALYWYRQSLGQGPEFLIYFQGTGAADDSGLPNDRFFAVRPEGSVSTLKIQRTERGDSAVYLCASSATSNTQYFGPGTRLTVL.

This clonotype was detected a few times. The chain joins TRBV7-6 to TRBJ1-2; 9 bases align to TRBD1. CDR3 length: 16 amino acids. Losses at the gene ends were 2 bases for V and 4 bases for J; bases not matched to a gene: 8. Germline loops: CDR1 SGHVS, CDR2 FNYEAQ. The CDR3 is CASSLRETGGIYGYTF. The CDR3 coding sequence is TGTGCCAGCAGCTTAAGGGAAACAGGGGGCATCTATGGCTACACCTTC.